A selection of T cell receptor beta chains follows, all from one sample in a study of human T cells and chemical hapten exposure. MiXCR, applied by TCRdb to the RACE reads, yields one record per CDR3 protein. The profile covers 40,000 or so distinct CDR3 sequences, with about 10% appearing a single time and about 6.5% taken by the ten largest. This material consisted of whole blood, taken in connection with sensitization to the hapten diphenylcyclopropenone (DPC). The receptors shown here come from a man aged 25 to 40 with alopecia areata. Some clones in this sample may be carry-over from other donors' samples. CDR3s include the opening cysteine and the closing phenylalanine or tryptophan. The D gene is left open where the match is weak. The size field is filled for only some rows; it gives once, few, many or a size class.

cdr3_aa,cdr3_nt,cdr3_length,d_call,j_call,v_call,clone_size
CASRPGGPGLAGEGAPNEQFF,TGCGCCAGCAGACCAGGGGGTCCGGGACTAGCGGGAGAGGGGGCCCCCAATGAGCAGTTCTTC,21,TRBD2,TRBJ2-1,TRBV23-1,many
CSARRGDSGYEQYF,TGCAGTGCTAGACGAGGGGACTCCGGGTACGAGCAGTACTTC,14,.,TRBJ2-7,TRBV20-1,.
CASSLRLAEQSSYNEQFF,TGTGCCAGCAGCCTTCGACTAGCGGAGCAGAGCTCCTACAATGAGCAGTTCTTC,18,TRBD2,TRBJ2-1,TRBV7-4,.
CARFSTTDTQYF,TGTGCCAGATTTAGCACCACAGATACGCAGTATTTT,12,.,TRBJ2-3,TRBV12-3/TRBV12-4,.
CASSPNIVVQREAFF,TGTGCCAGCAGCCCCAATATAGTTGTCCAGCGTGAAGCTTTCTTT,15,.,TRBJ1-1,TRBV11-2,many
CSVRRNTEAFF,TGCAGTGTGAGGCGGAACACTGAAGCTTTCTTT,11,.,TRBJ1-1,TRBV20-1,few
CASSLYRQAPYNSPLHF,TGTGCCAGCAGCTTATATCGACAGGCCCCGTATAATTCACCCCTCCACTTT,17,.,TRBJ1-6,TRBV11-2,few
CASSPTGFIGGYTF,TGTGCCAGTAGTCCGACAGGGTTTATCGGTGGCTACACCTTC,14,TRBD1,TRBJ1-2,TRBV19,many
CSSIDPGTEAFF,TGCAGCTCGATCGATCCGGGGACAGAAGCTTTCTTT,12,.,TRBJ1-1,TRBV29-1,many
CSADLLAGVTDTQYF,TGCAGTGCCGATTTACTAGCGGGGGTCACAGATACGCAGTATTTT,15,TRBD2,TRBJ2-3,TRBV20-1,.
CASSLGSGSLTDTQYF,TGTGCCAGCAGCTTAGGTAGCGGGAGCTTGACAGATACGCAGTATTTT,16,TRBD2,TRBJ2-3,TRBV7-6,.
CASRGPQDTGELFF,TGTGCCAGCAGGGGACCCCAGGACACCGGGGAGCTGTTTTTT,14,.,TRBJ2-2,TRBV6-6,.
CASSQVGTGLGGHSPLHF,TGTGCCAGCAGCCAAGTCGGGACAGGGCTTGGGGGACATTCACCCCTCCACTTT,18,TRBD1,TRBJ1-6,TRBV4-2,.
CASSGTLQETQYF,TGTGCCAGCAGCGGGACTCTCCAAGAGACCCAGTACTTC,13,.,TRBJ2-5,TRBV5-4,.
CASSLQNTGELFF,TGCGCCAGCAGCTTGCAGAACACCGGGGAGCTGTTTTTT,13,.,TRBJ2-2,TRBV5-1,few
CSARGDESPLHF,TGCAGTGCTAGGGGGGACGAGTCACCCCTCCACTTT,12,.,TRBJ1-6,TRBV20-1,many
CASSFTMGSGELFF,TGTGCCAGCAGCTTTACGATGGGGAGCGGGGAGCTGTTTTTT,14,.,TRBJ2-2,TRBV11-2,.
CASSLVRGSYNEQFF,TGTGCCAGCAGCTTAGTGCGGGGATCCTACAATGAGCAGTTCTTC,15,.,TRBJ2-1,TRBV7-2,.
CASSLAQPNHEQYF,TGCGCCAGCAGCTTGGCCCAACCTAACCACGAGCAGTACTTC,14,.,TRBJ2-7,TRBV5-1,.
CASSRGQEGQPQHF,TGTGCCAGTAGTCGAGGACAGGAAGGTCAGCCCCAGCATTTT,14,TRBD1,TRBJ1-5,TRBV19,many